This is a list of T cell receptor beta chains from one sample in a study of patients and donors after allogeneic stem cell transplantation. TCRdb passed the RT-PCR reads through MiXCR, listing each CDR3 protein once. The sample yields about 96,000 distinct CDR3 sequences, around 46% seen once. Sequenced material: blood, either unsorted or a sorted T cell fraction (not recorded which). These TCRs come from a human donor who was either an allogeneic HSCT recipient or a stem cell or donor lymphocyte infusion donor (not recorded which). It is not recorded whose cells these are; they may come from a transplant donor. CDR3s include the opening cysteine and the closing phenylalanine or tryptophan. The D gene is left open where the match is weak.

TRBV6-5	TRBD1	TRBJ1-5	CASSYSTGSNQPQHF
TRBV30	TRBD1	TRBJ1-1	CAWGRGTEAFF
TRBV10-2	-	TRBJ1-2	CASSANGGARGYTF
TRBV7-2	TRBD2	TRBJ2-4	CASSFRSTSGRAKNIQYF
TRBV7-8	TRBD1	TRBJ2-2	CASSIRDSNTGELFF
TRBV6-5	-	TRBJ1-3	CASSYWGTALSGNTIYF
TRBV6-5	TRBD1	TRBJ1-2	CAVLAGGDGYTF
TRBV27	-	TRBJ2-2	CASSHSEANTGELFF
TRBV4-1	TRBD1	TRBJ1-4	CASSQGQEEYNEKLFF
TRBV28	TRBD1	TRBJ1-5	CASSPPTGTVWNQPQHF
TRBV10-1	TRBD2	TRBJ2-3	CASSDLAGSLTDTQYF
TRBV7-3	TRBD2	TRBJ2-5	CASSLNSGGETQYF
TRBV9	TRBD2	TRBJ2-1	CASSVKTSGEQFF
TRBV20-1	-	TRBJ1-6	CSARQQRAVQSPLHF
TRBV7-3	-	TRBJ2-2	CASSQNSDTGELFF
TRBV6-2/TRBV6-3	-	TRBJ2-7	CASSSPNGQSLSEQYF
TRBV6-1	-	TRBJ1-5	CASSPGGVQPQHF
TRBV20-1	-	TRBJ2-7	CSARDILIAYEQYF